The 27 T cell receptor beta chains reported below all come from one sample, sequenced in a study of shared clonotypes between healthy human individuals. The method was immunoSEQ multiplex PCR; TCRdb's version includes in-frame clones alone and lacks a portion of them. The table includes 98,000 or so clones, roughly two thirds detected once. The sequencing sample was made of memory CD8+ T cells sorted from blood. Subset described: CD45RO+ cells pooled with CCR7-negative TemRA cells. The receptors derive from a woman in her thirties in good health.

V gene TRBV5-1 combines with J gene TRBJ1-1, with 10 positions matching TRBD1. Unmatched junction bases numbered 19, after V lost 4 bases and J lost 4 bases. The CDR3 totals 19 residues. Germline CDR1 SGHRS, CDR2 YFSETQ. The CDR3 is CASSPTRQGAVSLGTEAFF. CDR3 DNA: TGCGCCAGCAGCCCAACTAGACAGGGGGCGGTAAGTTTGGGCACTGAAGCTTTCTTT.

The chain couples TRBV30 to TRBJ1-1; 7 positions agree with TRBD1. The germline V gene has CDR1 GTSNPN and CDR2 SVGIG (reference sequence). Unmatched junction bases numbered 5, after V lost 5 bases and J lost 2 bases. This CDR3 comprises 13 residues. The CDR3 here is CAWGEGANTEAFF. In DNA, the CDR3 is TGTGCCTGGGGGGAGGGGGCAAACACTGAAGCTTTCTTT.

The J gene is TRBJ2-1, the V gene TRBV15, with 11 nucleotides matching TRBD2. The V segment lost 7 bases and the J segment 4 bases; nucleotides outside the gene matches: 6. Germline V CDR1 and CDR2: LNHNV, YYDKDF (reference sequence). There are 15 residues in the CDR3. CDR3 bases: TGTGCCACCAAAATGGGACTAGCGGCTTACAATGAGCAGTTCTTC. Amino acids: CATKMGLAAYNEQFF.

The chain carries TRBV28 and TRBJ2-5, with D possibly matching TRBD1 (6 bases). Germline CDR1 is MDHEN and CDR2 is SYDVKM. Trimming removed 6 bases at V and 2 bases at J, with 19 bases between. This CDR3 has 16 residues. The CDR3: CASSSNRESEQETQYF. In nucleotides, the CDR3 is TGTGCCAGCAGCAGCAACAGGGAGTCGGAGCAAGAGACCCAGTACTTC.

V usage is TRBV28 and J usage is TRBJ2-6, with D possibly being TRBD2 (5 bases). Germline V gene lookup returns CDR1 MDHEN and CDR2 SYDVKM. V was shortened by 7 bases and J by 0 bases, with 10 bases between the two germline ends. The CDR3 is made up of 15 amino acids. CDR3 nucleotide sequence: TGTGCCAGCACCCTAGGGAGCTCTGGGGCCAACGTCCTGACTTTC. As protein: CASTLGSSGANVLTF.

The DNA for the CDR3 is TGTGCCAGCAGTTTATGGGCCGGGGAGCTGTTTTTT. It encodes CASSLWAGELFF. This chain uses TRBV28 with TRBJ2-2; D is ambiguous. Germline assignment: CDR1 MDHEN and CDR2 SYDVKM. V dropped 0 bases and J dropped 6 bases, with 2 bases sitting between them. The CDR3 extends over 12 amino acids.

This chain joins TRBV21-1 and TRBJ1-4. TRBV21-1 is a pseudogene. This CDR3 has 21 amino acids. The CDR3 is CASSKANFRDPGGATNEKLFF. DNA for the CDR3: TGTGCCAGCAGCAAAGCGAATTTTAGGGACCCCGGCGGAGCAACTAATGAAAAACTGTTTTTT.

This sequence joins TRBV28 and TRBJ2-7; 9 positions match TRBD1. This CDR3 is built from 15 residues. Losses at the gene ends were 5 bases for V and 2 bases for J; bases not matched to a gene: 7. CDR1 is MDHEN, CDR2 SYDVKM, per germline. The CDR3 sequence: CASSPGDRAAYEQYF. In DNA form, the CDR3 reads TGTGCCAGCAGTCCCGGGGACAGGGCCGCCTACGAGCAGTACTTC.

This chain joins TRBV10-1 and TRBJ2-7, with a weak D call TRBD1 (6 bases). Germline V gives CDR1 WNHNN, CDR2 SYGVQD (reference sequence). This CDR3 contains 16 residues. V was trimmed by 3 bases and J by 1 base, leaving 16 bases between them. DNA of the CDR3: TGCGCCAGCAGTGACCCCGCGAGGGACAAATCCTACGAGCAGTACTTC. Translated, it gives CASSDPARDKSYEQYF.

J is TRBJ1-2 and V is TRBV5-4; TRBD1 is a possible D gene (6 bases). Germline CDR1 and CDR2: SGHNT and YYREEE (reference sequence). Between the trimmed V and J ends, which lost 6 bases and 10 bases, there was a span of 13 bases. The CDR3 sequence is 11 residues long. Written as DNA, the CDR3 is TGTGCCAGCACCGCACAGGGTACCTACACCTTC. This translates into CASTAQGTYTF.

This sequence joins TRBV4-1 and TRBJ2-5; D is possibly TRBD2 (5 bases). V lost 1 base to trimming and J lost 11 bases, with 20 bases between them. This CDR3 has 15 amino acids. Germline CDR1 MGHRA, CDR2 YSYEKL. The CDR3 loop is CASSQVTAAEWEQYF. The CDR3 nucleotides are TGCGCCAGCAGCCAAGTAACAGCAGCTGAATGGGAGCAGTACTTC.

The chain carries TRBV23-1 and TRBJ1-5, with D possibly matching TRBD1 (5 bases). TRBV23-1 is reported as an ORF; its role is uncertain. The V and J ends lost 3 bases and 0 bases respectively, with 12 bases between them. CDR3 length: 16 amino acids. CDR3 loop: CASSQLRTFSNQPQHF. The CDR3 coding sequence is TGCGCCAGCAGTCAGTTGAGGACATTTAGCAATCAGCCCCAGCATTTT.

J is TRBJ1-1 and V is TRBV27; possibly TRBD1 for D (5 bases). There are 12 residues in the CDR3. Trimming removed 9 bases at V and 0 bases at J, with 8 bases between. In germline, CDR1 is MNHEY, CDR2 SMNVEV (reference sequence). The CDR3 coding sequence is TGTGCCAGTCGGACACTGAACACTGAAGCTTTCTTT. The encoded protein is CASRTLNTEAFF.

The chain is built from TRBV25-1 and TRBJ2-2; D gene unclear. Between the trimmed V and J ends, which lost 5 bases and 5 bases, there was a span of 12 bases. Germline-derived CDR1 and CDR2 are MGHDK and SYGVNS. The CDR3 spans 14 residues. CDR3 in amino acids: CASSYSLETGELFF. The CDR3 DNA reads TGTGCCAGCAGTTACTCGTTGGAGACCGGGGAGCTGTTTTTT.

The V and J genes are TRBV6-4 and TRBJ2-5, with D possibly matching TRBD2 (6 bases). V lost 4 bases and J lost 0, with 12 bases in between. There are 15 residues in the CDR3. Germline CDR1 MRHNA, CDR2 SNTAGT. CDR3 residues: CASSAGTSDQETQYF. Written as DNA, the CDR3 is TGTGCCAGCAGTGCTGGGACTTCCGACCAAGAGACCCAGTACTTC.

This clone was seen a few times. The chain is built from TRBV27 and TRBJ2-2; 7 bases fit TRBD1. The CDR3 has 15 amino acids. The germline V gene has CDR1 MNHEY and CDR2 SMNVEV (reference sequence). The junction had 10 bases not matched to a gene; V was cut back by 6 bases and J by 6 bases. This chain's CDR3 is CASRHDRDRAGELFF. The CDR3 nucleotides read TGTGCCAGCAGACACGACAGGGACCGGGCCGGGGAGCTGTTTTTT.

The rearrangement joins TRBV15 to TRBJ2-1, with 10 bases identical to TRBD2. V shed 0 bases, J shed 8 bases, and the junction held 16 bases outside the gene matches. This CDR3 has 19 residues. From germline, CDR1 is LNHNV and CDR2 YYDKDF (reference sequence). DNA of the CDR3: TGTGCCACCAGCAGAGATCGTGGAGCGGGAGGGCCGGAGTGGGATGAGCAGTTCTTC. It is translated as CATSRDRGAGGPEWDEQFF.

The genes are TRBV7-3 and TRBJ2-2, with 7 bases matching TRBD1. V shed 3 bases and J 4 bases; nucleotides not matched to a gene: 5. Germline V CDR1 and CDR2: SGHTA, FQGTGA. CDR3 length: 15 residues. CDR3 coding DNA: TGTGCCAGCAGCTTGGGACAGTATCCCACCGGGGAGCTGTTTTTT. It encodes CASSLGQYPTGELFF. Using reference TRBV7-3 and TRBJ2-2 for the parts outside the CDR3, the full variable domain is GAGVSQTPSNKVTEKGKYVELRCDPISGHTALYWYRQSLGQGPEFLIYFQGTGAADDSGLPNDRFFAVRPEGSVSTLKIQRTERGDSAVYLCASSLGQYPTGELFFGEGSRLTVL.

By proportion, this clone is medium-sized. The CDR3 DNA is TGTGCCAGCAGTGAGGGACAGGGTTCACCCCAGCCCCAGCATTTT. Protein product: CASSEGQGSPQPQHF. The chain recombines TRBV6-1 with TRBJ1-5, with 9 bases identical to TRBD1. The junction had 7 bases not matched to a gene; V was cut back by 3 bases and J by 7 bases. This CDR3 is built from 15 residues. From germline, CDR1 is MNHNS and CDR2 SASEGT.

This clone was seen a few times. The CDR3 reads CSASGETQYF. DNA for the CDR3: TGCAGTGCTAGTGGTGAGACCCAGTACTTC. The chain uses TRBV20-1 and TRBJ2-5; no clear D gene. The CDR3 contains 10 residues. The germline V and J ends were trimmed by 3 bases and 5 bases, with 4 bases remaining between them. Looked up from germline, CDR1 is DFQATT and CDR2 is SNEGSKA (reference sequence).

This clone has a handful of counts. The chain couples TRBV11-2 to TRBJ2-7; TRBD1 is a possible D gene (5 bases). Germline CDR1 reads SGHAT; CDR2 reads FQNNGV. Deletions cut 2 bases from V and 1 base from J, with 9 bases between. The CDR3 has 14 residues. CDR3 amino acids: CASSLSQVSYEQYF. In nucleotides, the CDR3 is TGTGCCAGCAGCTTATCACAGGTATCCTACGAGCAGTACTTC.

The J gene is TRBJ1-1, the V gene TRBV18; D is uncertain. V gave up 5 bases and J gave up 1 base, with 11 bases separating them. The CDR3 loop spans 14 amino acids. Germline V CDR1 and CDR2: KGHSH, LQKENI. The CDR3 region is CASSINTPNTEAFF. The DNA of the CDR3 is TGTGCCAGCTCAATAAATACACCGAACACTGAAGCTTTCTTT.

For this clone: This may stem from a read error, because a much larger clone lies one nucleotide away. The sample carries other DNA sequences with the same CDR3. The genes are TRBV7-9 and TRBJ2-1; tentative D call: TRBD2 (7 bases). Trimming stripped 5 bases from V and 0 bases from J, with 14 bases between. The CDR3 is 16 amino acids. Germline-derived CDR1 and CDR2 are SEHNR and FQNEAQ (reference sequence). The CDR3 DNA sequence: TGTGCCAGCAGCCCCAGGGGCGGGAGCTCCTACAATGAGCAGTTCTTC. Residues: CASSPRGGSSYNEQFF.

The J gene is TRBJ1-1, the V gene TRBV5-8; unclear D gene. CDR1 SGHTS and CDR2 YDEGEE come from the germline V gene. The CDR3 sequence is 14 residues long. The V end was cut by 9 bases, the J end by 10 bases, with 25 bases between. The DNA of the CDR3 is TGTGCCAACCCGCGGAGGGAACCCTCCCGGGGAGCTTTCTTT. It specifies CANPRREPSRGAFF.

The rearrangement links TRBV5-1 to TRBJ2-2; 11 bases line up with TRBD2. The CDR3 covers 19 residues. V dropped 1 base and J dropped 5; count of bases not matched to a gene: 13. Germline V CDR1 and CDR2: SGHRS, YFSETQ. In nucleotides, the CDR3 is TGCGCCAGCAGCTTGCTTCTCTCACTAGCGGGAGTAAAGACCGGGGAGCTGTTTTTT. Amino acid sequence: CASSLLLSLAGVKTGELFF. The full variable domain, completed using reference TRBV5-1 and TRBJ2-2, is KAGVTQTPRYLIKTRGQQVTLSCSPISGHRSVSWYQQTPGQGLQFLFEYFSETQRNKGNFPGRFSGRQFSNSRSEMNVSTLELGDSALYLCASSLLLSLAGVKTGELFFGEGSRLTVL.

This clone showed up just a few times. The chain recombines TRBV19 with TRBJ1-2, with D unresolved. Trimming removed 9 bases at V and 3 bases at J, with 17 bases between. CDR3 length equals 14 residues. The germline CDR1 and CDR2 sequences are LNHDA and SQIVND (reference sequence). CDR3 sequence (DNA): TGTGCCAGCACTACTCTAGCGGGCTACTATGGCTACACCTTC. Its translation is CASTTLAGYYGYTF.

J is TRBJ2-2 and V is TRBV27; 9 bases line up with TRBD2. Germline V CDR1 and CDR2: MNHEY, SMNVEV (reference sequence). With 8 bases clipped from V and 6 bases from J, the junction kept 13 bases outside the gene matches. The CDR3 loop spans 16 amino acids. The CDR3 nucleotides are TGTGCCAGCGCGGGGTTCTGGCGGGAGGGCGCCGGGGAGCTGTTTTTT. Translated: CASAGFWREGAGELFF.